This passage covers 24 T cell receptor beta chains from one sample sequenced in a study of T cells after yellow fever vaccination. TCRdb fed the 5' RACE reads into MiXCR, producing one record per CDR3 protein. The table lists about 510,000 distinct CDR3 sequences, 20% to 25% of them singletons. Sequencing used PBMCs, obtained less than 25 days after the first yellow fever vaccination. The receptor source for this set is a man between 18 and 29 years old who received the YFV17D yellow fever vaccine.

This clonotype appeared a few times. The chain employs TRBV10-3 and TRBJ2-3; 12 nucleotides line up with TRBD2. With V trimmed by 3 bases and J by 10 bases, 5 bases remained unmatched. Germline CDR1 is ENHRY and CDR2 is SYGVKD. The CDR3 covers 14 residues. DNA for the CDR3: TGTGCCATCAGTGACAGGCCTAGCGGGGGGGCGCAGTATTTT. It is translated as CAISDRPSGGAQYF.

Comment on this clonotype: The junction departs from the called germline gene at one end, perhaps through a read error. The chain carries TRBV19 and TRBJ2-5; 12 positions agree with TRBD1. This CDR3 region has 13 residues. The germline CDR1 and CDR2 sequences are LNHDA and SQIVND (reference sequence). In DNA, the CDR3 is TGTACCAGCCGGGACAGGGGGCAGGAGACCCAGTACTTC. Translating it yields CTSRDRGQETQYF.

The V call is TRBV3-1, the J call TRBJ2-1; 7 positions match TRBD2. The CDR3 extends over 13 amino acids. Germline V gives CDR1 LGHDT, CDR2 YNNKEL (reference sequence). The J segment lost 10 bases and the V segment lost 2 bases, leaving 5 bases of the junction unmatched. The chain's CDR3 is CASSQSGEGEQFF. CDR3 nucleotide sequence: TGTGCCAGCAGCCAAAGCGGGGAAGGCGAGCAGTTCTTC.

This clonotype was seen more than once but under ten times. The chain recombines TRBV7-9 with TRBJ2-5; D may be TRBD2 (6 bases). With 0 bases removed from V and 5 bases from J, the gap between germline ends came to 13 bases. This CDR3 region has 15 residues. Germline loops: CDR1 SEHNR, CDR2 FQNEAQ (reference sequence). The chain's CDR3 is CASSLALRGMETQYF. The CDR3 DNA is TGTGCCAGCAGCTTAGCATTGCGGGGCATGGAGACCCAGTACTTC.

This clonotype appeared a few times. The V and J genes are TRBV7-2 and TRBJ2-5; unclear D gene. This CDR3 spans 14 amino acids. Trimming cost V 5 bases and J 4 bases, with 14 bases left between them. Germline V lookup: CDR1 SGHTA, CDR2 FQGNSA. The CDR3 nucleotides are TGTGCCAGCAGCCAGCCGACCTTCGGAGAGACCCAGTACTTC. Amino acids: CASSQPTFGETQYF.

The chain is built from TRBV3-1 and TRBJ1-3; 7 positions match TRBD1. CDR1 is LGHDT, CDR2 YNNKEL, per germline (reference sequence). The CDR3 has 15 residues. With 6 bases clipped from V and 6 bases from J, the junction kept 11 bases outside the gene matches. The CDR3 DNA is TGTGCCAGCAGACGGACAGGCGGTCTCGTAAACACCATATATTTT. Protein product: CASRRTGGLVNTIYF.

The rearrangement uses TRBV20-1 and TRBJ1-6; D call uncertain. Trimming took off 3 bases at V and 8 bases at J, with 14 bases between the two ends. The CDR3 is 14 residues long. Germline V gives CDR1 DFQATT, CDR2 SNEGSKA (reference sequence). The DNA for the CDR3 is TGCAGTGCTAGCGTGGTTTCGGCTGATTCACCCCTCCACTTT. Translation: CSASVVSADSPLHF.

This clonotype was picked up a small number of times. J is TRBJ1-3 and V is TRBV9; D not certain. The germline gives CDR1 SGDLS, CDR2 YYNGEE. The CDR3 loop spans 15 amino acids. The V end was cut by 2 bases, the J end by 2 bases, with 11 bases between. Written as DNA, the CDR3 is TGTGCCAGCAGCGTGGGTTCTGGGGCTGGAAACACCATATATTTT. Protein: CASSVGSGAGNTIYF.

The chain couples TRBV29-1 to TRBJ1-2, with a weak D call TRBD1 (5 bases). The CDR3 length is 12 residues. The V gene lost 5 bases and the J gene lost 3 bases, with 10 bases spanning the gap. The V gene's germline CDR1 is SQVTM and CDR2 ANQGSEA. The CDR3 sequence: CSVRKGDYGYTF. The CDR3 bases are TGCAGCGTTAGGAAAGGGGACTATGGCTACACCTTC.

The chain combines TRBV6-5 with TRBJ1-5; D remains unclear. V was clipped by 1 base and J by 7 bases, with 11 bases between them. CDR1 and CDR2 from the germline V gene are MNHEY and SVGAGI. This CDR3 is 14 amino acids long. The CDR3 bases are TGTGCCAGCAGTTACTATTCGATCCAGCAGCCCCAGCATTTT. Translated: CASSYYSIQQPQHF.

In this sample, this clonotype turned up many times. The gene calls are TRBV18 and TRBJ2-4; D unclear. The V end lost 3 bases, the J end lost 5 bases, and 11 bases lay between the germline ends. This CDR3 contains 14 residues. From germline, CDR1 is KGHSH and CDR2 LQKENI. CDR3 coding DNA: TGTGCCAGCTCACCGGGGTCAGGCGAAAACATTCAGTACTTC. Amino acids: CASSPGSGENIQYF.

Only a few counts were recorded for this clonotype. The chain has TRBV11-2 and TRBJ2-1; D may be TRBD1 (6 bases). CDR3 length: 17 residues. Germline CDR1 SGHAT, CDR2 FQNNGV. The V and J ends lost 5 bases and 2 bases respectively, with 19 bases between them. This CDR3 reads CASSEPRTATPYNEQFF. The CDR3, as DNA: TGTGCCAGCAGCGAGCCAAGGACAGCCACCCCCTACAATGAGCAGTTCTTC.

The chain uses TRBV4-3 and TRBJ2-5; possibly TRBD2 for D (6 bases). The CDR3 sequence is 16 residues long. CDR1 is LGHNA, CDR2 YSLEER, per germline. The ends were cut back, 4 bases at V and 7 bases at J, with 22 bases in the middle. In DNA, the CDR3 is TGCGCCAGCAGCCCCGAACAGGACTACCAGGCCGGGACCCAGTACTTC. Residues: CASSPEQDYQAGTQYF.

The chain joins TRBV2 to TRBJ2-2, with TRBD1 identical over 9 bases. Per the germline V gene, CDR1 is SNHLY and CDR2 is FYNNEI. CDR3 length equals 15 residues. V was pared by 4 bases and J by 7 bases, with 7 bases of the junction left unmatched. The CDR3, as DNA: TGTGCCAGCAGTGGAACAGGGGGCGCGGACGGGGAGCTGTTTTTT. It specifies CASSGTGGADGELFF. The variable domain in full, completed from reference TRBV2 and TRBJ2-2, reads EPEVTQTPSHQVTQMGQEVILRCVPISNHLYFYWYRQILGQKVEFLVSFYNNEISEKSEIFDDQFSVERPDGSNFTLKIRSTKLEDSAMYFCASSGTGGADGELFFGEGSRLTVL.

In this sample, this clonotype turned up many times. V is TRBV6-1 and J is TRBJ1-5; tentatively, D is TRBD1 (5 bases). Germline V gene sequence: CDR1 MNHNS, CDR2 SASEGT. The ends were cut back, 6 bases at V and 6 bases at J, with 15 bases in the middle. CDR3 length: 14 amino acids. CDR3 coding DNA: TGTGCCAGCAGACCATCGATTGGGGGTCAGCCCCAGCATTTT. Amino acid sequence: CASRPSIGGQPQHF.

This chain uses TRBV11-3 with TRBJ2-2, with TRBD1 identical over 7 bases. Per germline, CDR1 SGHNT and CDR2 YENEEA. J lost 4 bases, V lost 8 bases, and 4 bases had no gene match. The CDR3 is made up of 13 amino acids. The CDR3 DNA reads TGTGCCAGCCGGGACAGATCCACCGGGGAGCTGTTTTTT. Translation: CASRDRSTGELFF.

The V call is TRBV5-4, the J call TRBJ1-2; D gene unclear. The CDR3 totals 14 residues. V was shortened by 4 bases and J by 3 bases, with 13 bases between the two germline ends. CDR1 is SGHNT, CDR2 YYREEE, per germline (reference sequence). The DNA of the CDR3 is TGTGCCAGCAGCGGGCCCCCTGCTTACTATGGCTACACCTTC. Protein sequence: CASSGPPAYYGYTF.

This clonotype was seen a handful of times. DNA for the CDR3: TGCAGTGCTAGAGGGGGGACTAGCGGGGGGAACACCGGGGAGCTGTTTTTT. The encoded protein is CSARGGTSGGNTGELFF. The gene calls are TRBV20-1 and TRBJ2-2, with 14 positions matching TRBD2. The CDR3 has 17 residues. Germline loops: CDR1 DFQATT, CDR2 SNEGSKA (reference sequence). The ends lost 1 base at V and 1 base at J; junction bases unmatched: 2.

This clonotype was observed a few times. The CDR3 protein is CASSTPEGAEIDEQFF. The CDR3 bases are TGTGCCAGCAGCACACCAGAGGGGGCCGAAATCGATGAGCAGTTCTTC. The V and J genes are TRBV7-2 and TRBJ2-1, with TRBD1 matching over 7 bases. CDR3 length: 16 amino acids. The V and J ends lost 5 bases and 8 bases, in that order; junction bases with no gene match: 15. Per the germline V gene, CDR1 is SGHTA and CDR2 is FQGNSA.

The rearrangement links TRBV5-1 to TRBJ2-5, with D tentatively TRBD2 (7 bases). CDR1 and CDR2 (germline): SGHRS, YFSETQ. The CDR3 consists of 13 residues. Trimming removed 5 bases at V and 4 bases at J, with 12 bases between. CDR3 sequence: CASRFGGAETQYF. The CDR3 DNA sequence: TGCGCCAGCAGATTTGGGGGGGCAGAGACCCAGTACTTC.

The CDR3 loop reads CASSNEIAKNIQYF. In DNA form, the CDR3 reads TGTGCCAGCAGCAACGAAATAGCCAAAAACATTCAGTACTTC. V and J are TRBV7-2 and TRBJ2-4; D uncertain. Per the germline V gene, CDR1 is SGHTA and CDR2 is FQGNSA. There are 14 residues in the CDR3. V was trimmed by 5 bases and J by 0 bases, leaving 8 bases between them.

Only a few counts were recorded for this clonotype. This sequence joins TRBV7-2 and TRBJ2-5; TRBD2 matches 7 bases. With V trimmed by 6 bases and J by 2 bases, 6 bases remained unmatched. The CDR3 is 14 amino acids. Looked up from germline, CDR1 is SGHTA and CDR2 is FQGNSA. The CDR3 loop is CASRVGGDQETQYF. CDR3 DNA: TGTGCCAGCAGGGTTGGGGGGGATCAAGAGACCCAGTACTTC. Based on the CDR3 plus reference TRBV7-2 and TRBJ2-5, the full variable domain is GAGVSQSPSNKVTEKGKDVELRCDPISGHTALYWYRQSLGQGLEFLIYFQGNSAPDKSGLPSDRFSAERTGGSVSTLTIQRTQQEDSAVYLCASRVGGDQETQYFGPGTRLLVL.

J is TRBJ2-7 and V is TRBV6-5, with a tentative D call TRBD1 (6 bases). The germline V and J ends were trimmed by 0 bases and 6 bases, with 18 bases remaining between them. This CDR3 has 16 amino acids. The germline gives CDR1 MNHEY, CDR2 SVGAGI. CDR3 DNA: TGTGCCAGCAGTTACTCTTCACCTAGCCTAGGGGGCGAGCAGTACTTC. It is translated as CASSYSSPSLGGEQYF.

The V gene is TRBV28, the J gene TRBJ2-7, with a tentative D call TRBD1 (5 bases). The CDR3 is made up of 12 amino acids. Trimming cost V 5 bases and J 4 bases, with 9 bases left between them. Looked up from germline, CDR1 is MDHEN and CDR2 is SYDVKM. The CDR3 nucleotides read TGTGCCAGCAGTCTACAGGAGTACGAGCAGTACTTC. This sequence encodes CASSLQEYEQYF.